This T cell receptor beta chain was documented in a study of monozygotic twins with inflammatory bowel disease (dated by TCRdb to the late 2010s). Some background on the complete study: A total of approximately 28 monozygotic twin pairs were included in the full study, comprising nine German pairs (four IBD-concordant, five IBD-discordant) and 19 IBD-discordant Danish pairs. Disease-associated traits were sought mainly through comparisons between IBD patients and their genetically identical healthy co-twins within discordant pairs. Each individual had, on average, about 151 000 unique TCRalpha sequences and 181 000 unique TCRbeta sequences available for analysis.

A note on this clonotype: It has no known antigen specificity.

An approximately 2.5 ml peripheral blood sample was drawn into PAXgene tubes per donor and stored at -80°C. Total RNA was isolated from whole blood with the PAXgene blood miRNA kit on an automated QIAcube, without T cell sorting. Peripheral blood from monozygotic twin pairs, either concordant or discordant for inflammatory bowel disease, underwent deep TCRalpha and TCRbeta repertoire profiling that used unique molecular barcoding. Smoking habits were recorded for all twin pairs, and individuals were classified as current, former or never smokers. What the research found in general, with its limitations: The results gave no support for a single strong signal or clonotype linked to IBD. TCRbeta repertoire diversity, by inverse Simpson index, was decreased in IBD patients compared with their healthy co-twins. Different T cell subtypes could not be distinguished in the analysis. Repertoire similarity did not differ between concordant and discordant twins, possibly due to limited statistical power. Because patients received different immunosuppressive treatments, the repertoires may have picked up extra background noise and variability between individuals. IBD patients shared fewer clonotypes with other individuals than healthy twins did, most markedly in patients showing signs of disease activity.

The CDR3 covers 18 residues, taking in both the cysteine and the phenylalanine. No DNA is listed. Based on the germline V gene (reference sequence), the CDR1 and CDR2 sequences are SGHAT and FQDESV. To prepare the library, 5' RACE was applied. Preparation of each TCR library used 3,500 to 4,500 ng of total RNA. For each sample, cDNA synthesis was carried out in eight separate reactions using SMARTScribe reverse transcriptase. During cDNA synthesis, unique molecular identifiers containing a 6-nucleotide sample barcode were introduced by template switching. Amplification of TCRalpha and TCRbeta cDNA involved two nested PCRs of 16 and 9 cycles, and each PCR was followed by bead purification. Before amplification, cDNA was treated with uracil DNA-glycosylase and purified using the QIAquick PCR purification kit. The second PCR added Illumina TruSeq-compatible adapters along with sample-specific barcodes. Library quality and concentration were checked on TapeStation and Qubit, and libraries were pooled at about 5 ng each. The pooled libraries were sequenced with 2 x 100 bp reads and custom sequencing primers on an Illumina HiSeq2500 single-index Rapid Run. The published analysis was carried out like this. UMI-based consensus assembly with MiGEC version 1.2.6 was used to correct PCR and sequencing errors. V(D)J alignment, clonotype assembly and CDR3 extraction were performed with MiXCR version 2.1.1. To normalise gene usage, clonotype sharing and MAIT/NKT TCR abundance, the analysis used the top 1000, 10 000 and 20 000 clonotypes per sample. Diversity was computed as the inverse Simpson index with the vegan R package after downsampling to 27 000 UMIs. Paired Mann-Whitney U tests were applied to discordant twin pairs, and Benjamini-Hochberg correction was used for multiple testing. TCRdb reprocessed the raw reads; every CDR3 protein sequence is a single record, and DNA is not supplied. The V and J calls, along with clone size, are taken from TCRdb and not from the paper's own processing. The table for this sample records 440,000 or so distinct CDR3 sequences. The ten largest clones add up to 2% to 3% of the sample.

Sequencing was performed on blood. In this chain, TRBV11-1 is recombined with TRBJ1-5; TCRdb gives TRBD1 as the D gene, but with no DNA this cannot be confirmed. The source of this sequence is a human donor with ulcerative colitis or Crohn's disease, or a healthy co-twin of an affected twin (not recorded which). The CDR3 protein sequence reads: CASSKYRPDGNSNQPQHF.